This T cell receptor beta chain was found in a study of blood T cell repertoires in COVID-19 (dated by TCRdb to 2020 to 2021). The study in broad terms: Samples from collaborators originated in the United States, Italy and Spain and spanned both the acute and convalescent phases of COVID-19. The material from the prospective study consisted of cDNA or gDNA derived from T cells, B-cell-depleted T cells, or PBMCs. The dataset comprised deeply sampled blood TCRbeta repertoires from subjects exposed to, actively infected with, or recovered from COVID-19. The repertoires were made available in a free public database intended to serve as a resource for research on the immune response to SARS-CoV-2. The samples were drawn from the first 160 participants of the ongoing ImmuneRACE study and from 1,254 subjects provided by 6 global collaborators. Nearly every sample came with metadata listing a de-identified subject ID, COVID-19 status, age in years and sex. Where HLA class I and class II types were available, the types were taken from metadata supplied by the sample provider, not from assay-based typing. General conclusions and limits of the study: Clinical and demographic metadata were provided uncurated, with the amount varying by source and participant.

The immunoSEQ Assay, a bias-controlled multiplex PCR, was used to amplify TCRbeta CDR3 regions from genomic DNA. Processing in the source paper ran as follows. Nucleated cell counts per sample were estimated from amplification of reference gene primers within the assay. Sequence reads were collapsed and filtered to measure the absolute abundance of every unique TCRbeta CDR3 rearrangement. For each sample, productive Simpson clonality was calculated by taking the square root of Simpson's diversity index across productive rearrangements. This immuneACCESS table, as held by TCRdb, lists in-frame sequences with V and J called but not all clones. Of the missing ones, under half trace to an unresolved V gene in checked studies; the others have no known cause. V and J calls plus clone size are reproduced from that table; the DNA served to infer D and trimming. The sample contains 200,000 to 250,000 clones, 65% to 90% of them found a single time. Approximately 6% of the sample lies in the top ten.

As to this clone: The antigen it binds to is not known. Base-call qualities are not available, and no considerably larger clone is one nucleotide away.

Spanning cysteine to phenylalanine, the CDR3 consists of 16 amino acids. The DNA shown is the 48-base CDR3, in frame from base 1. Sequences ENHRY (CDR1) and SYGVKD (CDR2) are obtained from the germline V gene. Trimming accounts for 1 base at V and 3 bases at J, while the number of junction bases matched to no gene is 4. The collaborating institutions used their own protocols to collect whole blood in K2EDTA tubes. Collaborator samples were shipped for TCRbeta analysis as frozen whole blood, isolated PBMCs, or DNA extracted from either sample type. The specimen was peripheral blood. This TCR was recovered from a man older than 75 with acute or convalescent COVID-19. This sequence uses TRBV10-3 and TRBJ2-1; 9 of the junction bases match TRBD2. The nucleotides read TGTGCCATCAGTGAGTTGACTAGCGGCCTCTACAATGAGCAGTTCTTC. Translated, it reads CAISELTSGLYNEQFF.